This T cell receptor beta chain was documented in a study of blood T cells in healthy people across ages. The use of a sample-barcoded 5' primer and a J-beta primer mix characterized a second PCR of roughly 7 to 12 cycles. Each CDR3 protein gets one entry after TCRdb re-called the 5' RACE reads with MiXCR. The sample carries about 1.4 million distinct CDR3 sequences, approximately 63% recorded once. Trimming shortened V by 8 bases and J by 4 bases, and 18 bases separated the two germline ends. The CDR3 totals 14 residues. Looked up from germline, CDR1 is DFQATT and CDR2 is SNEGSKA (reference sequence).

The TCR comes from a man between 18 and 29 years old in good health. The chain carries TRBV20-1 and TRBJ2-1, with a possible D match to TRBD2 (7 bases). Sequences were obtained from blood. The CDR3 protein is CSTNGGALYNEQFF. As DNA, the CDR3 is TGCAGTACAAATGGGGGGGCATTATACAATGAGCAGTTCTTC.